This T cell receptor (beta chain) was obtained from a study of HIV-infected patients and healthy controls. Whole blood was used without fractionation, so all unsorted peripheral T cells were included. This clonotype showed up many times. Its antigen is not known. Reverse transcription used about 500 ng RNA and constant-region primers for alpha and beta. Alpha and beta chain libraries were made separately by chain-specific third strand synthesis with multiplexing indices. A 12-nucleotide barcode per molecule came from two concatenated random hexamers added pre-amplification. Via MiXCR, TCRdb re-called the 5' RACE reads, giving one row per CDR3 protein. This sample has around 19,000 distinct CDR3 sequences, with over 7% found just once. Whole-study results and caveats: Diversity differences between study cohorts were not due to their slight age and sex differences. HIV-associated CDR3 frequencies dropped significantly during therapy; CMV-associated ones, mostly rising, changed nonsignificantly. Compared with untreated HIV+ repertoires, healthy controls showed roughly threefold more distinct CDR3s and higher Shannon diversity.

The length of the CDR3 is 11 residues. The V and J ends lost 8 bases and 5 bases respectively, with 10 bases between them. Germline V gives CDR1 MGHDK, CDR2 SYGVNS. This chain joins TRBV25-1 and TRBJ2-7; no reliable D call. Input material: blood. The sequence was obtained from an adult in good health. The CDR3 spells CASSRVNEQYF. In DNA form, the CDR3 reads TGTGCCAGCTCTCGGGTGAACGAGCAGTACTTC.